These 12 T cell receptor beta chains were sequenced from one sample in a study of cytomegalovirus exposure and HLA in healthy donors (dated by TCRdb to the late 2010s). The library was prepared using the immunoSEQ multiplex PCR assay. TCRdb provides this immuneACCESS table in a form limited to in-frame rearrangements. Some clones are lacking; in checked studies, under half of them reflect an unresolved V gene, and why the rest are absent is not known. The sample table lists 150,000 to 200,000 clones, 86% of them with a count of one. More than 1.4% of the sample is taken by the ten largest. The sequenced sample was PBMCs. Receptors were obtained from a woman between 18 and 29 years old in good health and CMV-seronegative.

This clone was observed once. The chain uses TRBV6-6 and TRBJ1-1, with 7 bases lining up with TRBD1. With 4 bases clipped from V and 5 bases from J, the junction kept 10 bases outside the gene matches. CDR1 MNHNY and CDR2 SVGAGI come from the germline V gene (reference sequence). The CDR3 spans 15 residues. The CDR3 spells CASSWRTGLSTEAFF. The CDR3 bases are TGTGCCAGCAGTTGGAGGACAGGTCTAAGTACTGAAGCTTTCTTT.

The genes are TRBV7-9 and TRBJ2-4, with 8 nucleotides matching TRBD1. Germline V gives CDR1 SEHNR, CDR2 FQNEAQ (reference sequence). V gave up 8 bases and J gave up 7 bases; unmatched junction bases: 7. This CDR3 contains 13 residues. The CDR3 sequence is CASYPGTGNIQYF. The CDR3, as DNA: TGTGCCAGCTACCCCGGGACAGGCAACATTCAGTACTTC.

The J gene is TRBJ2-1, the V gene TRBV27; 9 nucleotides align to TRBD1. CDR3 length equals 17 residues. Germline CDR1 reads MNHEY; CDR2 reads SMNVEV (reference sequence). The J segment lost 0 bases and the V segment lost 3 bases, leaving 6 bases of the junction unmatched. CDR3 nucleotide sequence: TGTGCCAGCAGTTTTTCCGAACAGGGGGCCTCCTACAATGAGCAGTTCTTC. Amino acids: CASSFSEQGASYNEQFF.

This clone was picked up a small number of times. The chain is built from TRBV10-3 and TRBJ2-5; 7 nucleotides agree with TRBD2. The CDR3 contains 13 residues. Germline CDR1 reads ENHRY; CDR2 reads SYGVKD. J gave up 4 bases and V 6 bases, and 5 bases lay outside the gene matches. CDR3: CAIRSGGGETQYF. As DNA, the CDR3 is TGTGCCATCAGGAGTGGGGGGGGAGAGACCCAGTACTTC.

The gene calls are TRBV30 and TRBJ1-6; no clear D gene. Germline CDR1 is GTSNPN and CDR2 is SVGIG (reference sequence). The CDR3 runs to 13 residues. DNA of the CDR3: TGTGCGGGCGAAAGCTCCTATAATTCACCCCTCCACTTT. This codes for CAGESSYNSPLHF.

The chain recombines TRBV27 with TRBJ2-1; 12 positions agree with TRBD2. The V and J ends lost 2 bases and 8 bases, in that order; junction bases with no gene match: 7. Looked up from germline, CDR1 is MNHEY and CDR2 is SMNVEV (reference sequence). CDR3 size: 16 residues. CDR3 in DNA: TGTGCCAGCAGTTTACCTAGCGGGAGGGTCTCGGATGAGCAGTTCTTC. Translation gives CASSLPSGRVSDEQFF.

The V gene is TRBV21-1, the J gene TRBJ2-2; the table assigns TRBD2, which was not confirmed against the DNA. TRBV21-1 is flagged as a pseudogene. CDR3 length: 15 amino acids. The CDR3 sequence is CASTPGEGNTGELFF. CDR3 nucleotide sequence: TGTGCCAGCACCCCAGGGGAGGGCAACACCGGGGAGCTGTTTTTT.

V gene TRBV5-1 combines with J gene TRBJ2-7, with 11 bases identical to TRBD1. CDR1 is SGHRS, CDR2 YFSETQ, per germline. The CDR3 is 14 amino acids. V lost 0 bases to trimming and J lost 6 bases; unmatched junction nucleotides: 2. CDR3 DNA sequence: TGCGCCAGCAGCTTGGGGGACAGGGGGTTCGAGCAGTACTTC. This codes for CASSLGDRGFEQYF. Full variable domain (missing parts from reference TRBV5-1 and TRBJ2-7): KAGVTQTPRYLIKTRGQQVTLSCSPISGHRSVSWYQQTPGQGLQFLFEYFSETQRNKGNFPGRFSGRQFSNSRSEMNVSTLELGDSALYLCASSLGDRGFEQYFGPGTRLTVT.

The V and J genes are TRBV5-4 and TRBJ1-1; TRBD1 matches 8 bases. The CDR3 has 13 residues. V dropped 1 base and J dropped 5; count of bases not matched to a gene: 1. Germline V CDR1 and CDR2: SGHNT, YYREEE (reference sequence). The CDR3 DNA is TGTGCCAGCAGCTTGCAGGGGGCTACTGAAGCTTTCTTT. Its protein product is CASSLQGATEAFF.

The V and J genes are TRBV9 and TRBJ2-1, with TRBD1 matching over 10 bases. Germline V CDR1 and CDR2: SGDLS, YYNGEE. Trimming cost V 4 bases and J 8 bases; bases outside gene matches: 21. The CDR3 has 19 residues. The CDR3 DNA follows: TGTGCCAGCAGCACACGAAAGTATGCACGGAGGGGACAGGGGTATGAGCAGTTCTTC. This gives the protein CASSTRKYARRGQGYEQFF.

The rearrangement links TRBV27 to TRBJ2-4; a possible D gene is TRBD2 (5 bases). Deletions cut 0 bases from V and 0 bases from J, with 24 bases between. This CDR3 contains 21 residues. Germline CDR1 is MNHEY and CDR2 is SMNVEV (reference sequence). CDR3 sequence (DNA): TGTGCCAGCAGTTTATCCGGGGTGGGATCCGGGGTCAAACTAGCCAAAAACATTCAGTACTTC. This codes for CASSLSGVGSGVKLAKNIQYF.

The V and J genes are TRBV19 and TRBJ1-2; 9 bases match TRBD1. Germline V gene data show CDR1 as LNHDA and CDR2 as SQIVND (reference sequence). The ends lost 6 bases at V and 7 bases at J; junction bases unmatched: 6. The CDR3 consists of 13 residues. The CDR3 sequence: CASSPGTGFGYTF. The CDR3 coding sequence is TGTGCCAGTAGCCCCGGGACAGGGTTTGGCTACACCTTC.